The 13 T cell receptor beta chains given below trace back to one sample, sequenced in a study of blood T cell repertoires in COVID-19. TCRdb's table, derived via immunoSEQ multiplex PCR, lists solely in-frame clones and lacks some. The repertoire consists of 98,000 or so clones, with roughly nine tenths occurring once and the leading ten covering around 5.5%. The sequencing input was peripheral blood. All receptors derive from a human donor in a cohort sampled during active COVID-19.

V usage is TRBV2 and J usage is TRBJ2-7; TRBD2 is a possible D gene (7 bases). The V and J ends lost 6 bases and 3 bases respectively, with 12 bases between them. CDR1 is SNHLY, CDR2 FYNNEI, per germline. The CDR3 is made up of 13 amino acids. CDR3 DNA sequence: TGTGCCAGCAGGGGAGGGGGAGGCTACGAGCAGTACTTC. Its translation: CASRGGGGYEQYF.

The V and J genes are TRBV5-1 and TRBJ2-5; the D gene is possibly TRBD2 (5 bases). This CDR3 comprises 16 residues. CDR1 and CDR2 (germline): SGHRS, YFSETQ. V lost 0 bases and J lost 5, with 17 bases in between. The CDR3 coding sequence is TGCGCCAGCAGCTTGGATTCCCTGGGGAGTCAGGAGACCCAGTACTTC. This encodes CASSLDSLGSQETQYF.

The chain employs TRBV7-2 and TRBJ1-1, with 8 positions matching TRBD1. Trimming removed 5 bases from V and 2 bases from J; junction bases left unmatched: 7. CDR3 size: 15 residues. CDR1 and CDR2 (germline): SGHTA, FQGNSA. The CDR3 reads CASSAWTGTNTEAFF. CDR3 bases: TGTGCCAGCAGCGCCTGGACAGGGACAAACACTGAAGCTTTCTTT.

This chain connects TRBV7-2 to TRBJ2-3; 8 bases align to TRBD2. V gave up 4 bases and J gave up 6 bases; unmatched junction bases: 9. CDR1 is SGHTA and CDR2 is FQGNSA in the germline V gene. This CDR3 is built from 15 residues. Here the CDR3 DNA reads TGTGCCAGCAGCTACACACGGGGGGGCGTGGATACGCAGTATTTT. This encodes CASSYTRGGVDTQYF.

The J gene is TRBJ2-7, the V gene TRBV11-2; D unclear. Trimming took off 4 bases at V and 1 base at J, with 8 bases between the two ends. The CDR3 is 13 amino acids. The V gene's germline CDR1 is SGHAT and CDR2 FQNNGV. CDR3 residues: CASSSQWSYEQYF. As DNA, the CDR3 is TGTGCCAGCAGCTCACAGTGGTCCTACGAGCAGTACTTC.

There are a few counts of this clone. The genes are TRBV19 and TRBJ1-5, with 10 bases aligning to TRBD1. This CDR3 spans 13 amino acids. V trimming: 6 bases; J trimming: 9 bases; junction bases outside the gene matches: 5. From germline, CDR1 is LNHDA and CDR2 SQIVND (reference sequence). The CDR3, as DNA: TGTGCCAGTAGGAAGGACAGGGGGACGCCCCAGCATTTT. Protein sequence: CASRKDRGTPQHF.

The V gene is TRBV18, the J gene TRBJ2-1; TRBD1 aligns across 7 bases. Germline trimming cut 2 bases from V and 3 bases from J; bases unmatched to any gene: 7. Germline-derived CDR1 and CDR2 are KGHSH and LQKENI. The CDR3 has 16 residues. The CDR3 region is CASSPSQGGLYNEQFF. The CDR3 DNA sequence: TGTGCCAGCTCACCATCCCAAGGGGGCCTCTACAATGAGCAGTTCTTC.

This clone was seen a few times. The chain has TRBV2 and TRBJ2-7; 8 bases align to TRBD2. Trimming took 7 bases from V and 1 from J; bases not matched to a gene: 6. CDR3 length: 14 amino acids. Germline values: CDR1 SNHLY, CDR2 FYNNEI. This CDR3 is CASKLADLSYEQYF. In DNA, the CDR3 is TGTGCCAGCAAACTAGCGGACCTTTCCTACGAGCAGTACTTC.

The V gene is TRBV9, the J gene TRBJ2-7, with D possibly TRBD1 on 5 matching bases. V lost 4 bases, J lost 2 bases, and 13 bases lay in between. The CDR3 has 14 amino acids. Germline V gene sequence: CDR1 SGDLS, CDR2 YYNGEE. The CDR3 DNA sequence: TGTGCCAGCAGCCACAGACAGAGACCCTACGAGCAGTACTTC. Translated: CASSHRQRPYEQYF.

This rearrangement joins TRBV6-5 to TRBJ2-1; the D gene is possibly TRBD2 (6 bases). Germline V lookup: CDR1 MNHEY, CDR2 SVGAGI. Trimming shortened V by 11 bases and J by 0 bases, and 17 bases separated the two germline ends. The CDR3 is 15 residues long. The CDR3 sequence: CACPGGPPSYNEQFF. For the CDR3, the DNA is TGTGCCTGCCCTGGAGGGCCCCCCTCCTACAATGAGCAGTTCTTC.

The genes are TRBV16 and TRBJ1-5, with TRBD1 matching over 8 bases. Germline V gene sequence: CDR1 KGHSY, CDR2 FQNENV. This CDR3 has 15 amino acids. Unmatched junction bases numbered 5, after V lost 5 bases and J lost 2 bases. The CDR3 spells CASSGDRRGNQPQHF. The CDR3 DNA reads as TGTGCCAGCAGCGGGGACAGGCGTGGCAATCAGCCCCAGCATTTT.

V is TRBV5-4 and J is TRBJ2-3; possible D gene TRBD2, 6 bases. V lost 5 bases, J lost 6 bases, and 13 bases lay in between. This CDR3 spans 13 amino acids. CDR1 and CDR2 from the germline V gene are SGHNT and YYREEE (reference sequence). The CDR3 loop is CASRRLESDTQYF. The CDR3 nucleotides are TGTGCCAGCAGGCGACTAGAATCTGATACGCAGTATTTT.

V gene TRBV2 combines with J gene TRBJ2-5, with 8 bases identical to TRBD1. CDR1 is SNHLY, CDR2 FYNNEI, per germline. This CDR3 contains 15 residues. The J segment lost 5 bases and the V segment lost 6 bases, leaving 11 bases of the junction unmatched. CDR3 region: CASRPLQGARETQYF. As DNA, the CDR3 is TGTGCCAGCAGGCCTCTTCAGGGGGCCCGGGAGACCCAGTACTTC.